The clone carrying this T cell receptor (beta chain) was recorded a few times. What it binds is unknown. Germline V lookup: CDR1 LNHDA, CDR2 SQIVND (reference sequence). The CDR3 consists of 15 residues. Trimming stripped 7 bases from V and 0 bases from J, with 10 bases between. The sample belongs to a study of beta chain features in type 1 diabetes. Study-level results: Patients with Type 1 diabetes showed moderately but significantly shorter TCRB CDR3s in all four CD4+ subsets.

The sequenced template was cDNA made from the entire isolated RNA. Data came from immunoSEQ multiplex PCR; TCRdb stores just in-frame clones and leaves some out. The sample includes around 690,000 clones, 12% of them seen just once. This chain joins TRBV19 and TRBJ2-6, with D unclear. Sequencing was done on a sample of naive CD4+ T cells from blood. This receptor was obtained from a man aged 25-45 years with type 1 diabetes. The CDR3 bases are TGTGCCAGTACGGCAGTGTACTCTGGGGCCAACGTCCTGACTTTC. Translation gives CASTAVYSGANVLTF.